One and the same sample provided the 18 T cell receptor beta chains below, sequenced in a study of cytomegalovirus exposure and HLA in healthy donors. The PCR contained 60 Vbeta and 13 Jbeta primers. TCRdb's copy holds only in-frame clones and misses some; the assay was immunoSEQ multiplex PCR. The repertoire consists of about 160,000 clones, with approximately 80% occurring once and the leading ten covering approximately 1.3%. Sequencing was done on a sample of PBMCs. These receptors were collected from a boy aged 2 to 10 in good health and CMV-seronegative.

As DNA, the CDR3 is TGTGCCAGCAGTGAGCGGGAGATCGGCAATGAGCAGTTCTTC. Protein product: CASSEREIGNEQFF. The chain uses TRBV2 and TRBJ2-1; TRBD2 matches 7 bases. Germline V gene data show CDR1 as SNHLY and CDR2 as FYNNEI. V was clipped by 3 bases and J by 6 bases; unmatched bases: 5. The CDR3 covers 14 residues. Together with reference TRBV2 and TRBJ2-1, the CDR3 gives the full variable domain: EPEVTQTPSHQVTQMGQEVILRCVPISNHLYFYWYRQILGQKVEFLVSFYNNEISEKSEIFDDQFSVERPDGSNFTLKIRSTKLEDSAMYFCASSEREIGNEQFFGPGTRLTVL.

The CDR3: CSVREGYEQYV. The CDR3 nucleotides read TGCAGCGTTAGGGAGGGCTACGAGCAGTACGTC. This chain uses TRBV29-1 with TRBJ2-7; TRBD2 matches 7 bases. Per the germline V gene, CDR1 is SQVTM and CDR2 is ANQGSEA. V was pared by 5 bases and J by 3 bases, with 1 base of the junction left unmatched. The CDR3 sequence is 11 residues long.

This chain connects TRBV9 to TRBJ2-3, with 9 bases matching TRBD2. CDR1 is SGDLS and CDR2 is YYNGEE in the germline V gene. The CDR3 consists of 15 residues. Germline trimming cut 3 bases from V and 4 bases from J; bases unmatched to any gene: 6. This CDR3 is CASSGSGSLADTQYF. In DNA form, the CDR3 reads TGTGCCAGCAGCGGTAGCGGGAGTCTCGCAGATACGCAGTATTTT.

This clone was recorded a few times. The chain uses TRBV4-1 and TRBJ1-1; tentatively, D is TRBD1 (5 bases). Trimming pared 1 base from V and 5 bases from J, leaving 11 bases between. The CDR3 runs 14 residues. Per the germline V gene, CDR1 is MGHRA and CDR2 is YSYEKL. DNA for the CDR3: TGCGCCAGCAGCCAAGTGGGCAGGGATACTGAAGCTTTCTTT. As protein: CASSQVGRDTEAFF.

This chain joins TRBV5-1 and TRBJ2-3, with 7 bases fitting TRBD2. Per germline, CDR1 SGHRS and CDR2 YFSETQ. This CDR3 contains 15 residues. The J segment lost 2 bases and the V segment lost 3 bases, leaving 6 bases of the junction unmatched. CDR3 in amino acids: CASSSGTTDTDTQYF. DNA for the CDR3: TGCGCCAGCAGCTCCGGGACTACCGACACAGATACGCAGTATTTT.

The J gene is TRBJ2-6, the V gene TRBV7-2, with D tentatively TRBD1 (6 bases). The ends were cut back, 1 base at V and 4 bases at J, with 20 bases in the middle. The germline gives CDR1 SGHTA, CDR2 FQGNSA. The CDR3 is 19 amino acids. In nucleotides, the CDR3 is TGTGCCAGCAGCTTAGGTCCGTACAGGGTTCCGGCCGGGGCCAACGTCCTGACTTTC. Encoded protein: CASSLGPYRVPAGANVLTF.

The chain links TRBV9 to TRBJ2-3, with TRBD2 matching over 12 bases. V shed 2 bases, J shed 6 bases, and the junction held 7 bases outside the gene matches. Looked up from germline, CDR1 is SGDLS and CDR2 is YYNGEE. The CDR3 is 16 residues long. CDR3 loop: CASSVTSGGHSDTQYF. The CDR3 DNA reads TGTGCCAGCAGCGTGACTAGCGGGGGTCACTCGGATACGCAGTATTTT.

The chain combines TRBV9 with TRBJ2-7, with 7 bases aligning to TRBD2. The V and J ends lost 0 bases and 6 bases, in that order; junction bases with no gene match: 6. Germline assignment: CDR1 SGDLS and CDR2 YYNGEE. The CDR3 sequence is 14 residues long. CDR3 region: CASSVAREGGEQYF. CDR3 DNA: TGTGCCAGCAGCGTAGCTAGGGAGGGAGGCGAGCAGTACTTC.

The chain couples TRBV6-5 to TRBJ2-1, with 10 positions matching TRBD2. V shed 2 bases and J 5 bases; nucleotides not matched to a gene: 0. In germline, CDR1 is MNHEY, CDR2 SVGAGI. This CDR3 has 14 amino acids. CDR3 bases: TGTGCCAGCAGTTACACTAGCGGGGACAATGAGCAGTTCTTC. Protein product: CASSYTSGDNEQFF.

DNA of the CDR3: TGCGCCAGCAGTGAAGGCGGTGTACCTGCGGAGACCCAGTACTTC. As protein: CASSEGGVPAETQYF. The chain links TRBV10-1 to TRBJ2-5; D ambiguous. The length of the CDR3 is 15 residues. CDR1 and CDR2 (germline): WNHNN, SYGVQD (reference sequence). V was cut by 3 bases and J by 5 bases, with 16 bases left in between.

The CDR3 protein is CASKGFVGGAYEQYF. The CDR3 DNA sequence: TGTGCCAGCAAGGGCTTCGTGGGGGGGGCCTACGAGCAGTACTTC. The chain recombines TRBV27 with TRBJ2-7; the match to TRBD2 covers 7 bases. The CDR3 has 15 residues. The trim removed 7 bases at V and 2 bases at J, leaving 11 bases unmatched. CDR1 is MNHEY and CDR2 is SMNVEV in the germline V gene (reference sequence).

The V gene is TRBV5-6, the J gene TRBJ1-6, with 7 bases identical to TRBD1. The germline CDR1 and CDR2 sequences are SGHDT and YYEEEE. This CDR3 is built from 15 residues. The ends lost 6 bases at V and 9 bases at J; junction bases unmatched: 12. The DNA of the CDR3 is TGTGCCAGCATCCCCGGGACAGTAAGAGGTTCACCCCTCCACTTT. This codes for CASIPGTVRGSPLHF.

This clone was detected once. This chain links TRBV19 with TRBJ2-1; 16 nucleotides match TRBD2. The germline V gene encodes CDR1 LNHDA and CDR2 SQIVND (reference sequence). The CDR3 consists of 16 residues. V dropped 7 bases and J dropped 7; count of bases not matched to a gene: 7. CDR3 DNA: TGTGCCAGTAACACGCTGGGACTAGCGGGAGGGAATGAGCAGTTCTTC. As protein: CASNTLGLAGGNEQFF.

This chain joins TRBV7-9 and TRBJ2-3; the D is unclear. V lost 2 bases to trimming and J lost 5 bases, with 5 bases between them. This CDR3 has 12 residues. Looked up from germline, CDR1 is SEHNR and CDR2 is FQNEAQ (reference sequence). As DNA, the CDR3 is TGTGCCAGCAGCTTAATCCTAGATACGCAGTATTTT. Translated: CASSLILDTQYF.

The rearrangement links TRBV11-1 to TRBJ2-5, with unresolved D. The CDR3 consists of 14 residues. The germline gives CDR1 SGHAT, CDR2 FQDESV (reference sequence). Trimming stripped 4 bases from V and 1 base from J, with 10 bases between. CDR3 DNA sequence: TGTGCCAGCAGCTCCAGTACGCTCCAAGAGACCCAGTACTTC. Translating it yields CASSSSTLQETQYF.

DNA for the CDR3: TGTGCCAGCAGCAAAGGCAAACATGCAACTAATGAAAAACTGTTTTTT. It yields the protein CASSKGKHATNEKLFF. This chain uses TRBV21-1 with TRBJ1-4; no DNA check was done on the table's D call, TRBD1. TRBV21-1 is a listed pseudogene. The CDR3 contains 16 residues.

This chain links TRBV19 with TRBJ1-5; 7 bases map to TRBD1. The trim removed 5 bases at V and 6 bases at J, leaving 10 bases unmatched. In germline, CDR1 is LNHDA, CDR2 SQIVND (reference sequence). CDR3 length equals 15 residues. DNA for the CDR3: TGTGCCAGTAGTCGGGCTGACAGGGAGATTCAGCCCCAGCATTTT. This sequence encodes CASSRADREIQPQHF.

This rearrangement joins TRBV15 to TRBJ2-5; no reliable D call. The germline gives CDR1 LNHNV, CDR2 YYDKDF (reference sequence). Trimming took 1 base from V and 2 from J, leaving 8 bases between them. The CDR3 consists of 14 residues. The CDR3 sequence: CATSRVSRQETQYF. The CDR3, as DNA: TGTGCCACCAGCAGAGTGTCCAGGCAAGAGACCCAGTACTTC.